Included here is one TCR beta chain sequence, with context. The antigen this receptor binds is unknown. Within one base of it there is no much larger clone, and no base qualities were kept. RNA was extracted using the RNeasy kit, and about 0.5 to 1 ug of the RNA was reverse transcribed with random hexamers. TCR beta CDR3 regions were amplified with the immunoSEQ multiplex PCR assay covering 54 Vbeta and 13 Jbeta segments. To correct PCR amplification bias, a synthetic template baseline was used for both primer optimization and computational correction. The source study handled its data this way. Reads were annotated to V, D and J genes according to IMGT and were analyzed with immunoSEQ Analyzer, with only productive sequences retained. Clonality was computed as one minus Shannon entropy normalized by log2 of the number of productive unique sequences. For each patient and control, public and private clones were evaluated among the 100 most prevalent clones. Clones were defined as Susac-specific if absent from the healthy and MS cohorts, from around 1,100 published viral clones and from other ImmuneACCESS disease sequences. TCRdb reanalyzed the raw reads on its own, using fastp at Q25 for trimming and MiXCR for clone calling, and kept in-frame beta chains. Records with the same CDR3 protein are collapsed into one entry carrying the most frequent genes and DNA. The V and J calls come from TCRdb's annotation, not from the publication. The sample table shows about 300,000 distinct CDR3 sequences, and roughly 85% are seen once. Of the sample, around 0.2% falls within the top ten clones.

High-throughput TCR beta sequencing profiled peripheral blood CD8+ and CD4+ T cells from healthy donors, Susac syndrome patients and multiple sclerosis patients. The multiple sclerosis controls were treatment-naive patients who had stable or active relapsing-remitting disease and met the revised McDonald criteria. Bulk CD8+ and CD4+ T cells were purified by magnetic negative isolation, while CD8+ TEMRA cells were enriched using FACS. Blood was drawn into EDTA tubes, processed within 24 hours, and PBMCs were isolated by density gradient centrifugation. PBMCs intended for TCR sequencing were cryopreserved in liquid nitrogen and were subsequently thawed in a 37 degrees C water bath. The sorted or isolated CD4+, CD8+ and CD8+ TEMRA cells reached a purity of at least 90%. The data are from a study of CD8 T cells in Susac syndrome (dated by TCRdb to about 2019). Context from the whole study: Repertoire sequencing was used to test whether CD8+ T cell activation and differentiation in Susac syndrome was antigen driven. CD8+ T cell repertoire clonality was compared between some 13 healthy donors, some 14 Susac syndrome patients and approximately 15 multiple sclerosis patients. Here is what the overall study found, with its caveats: The study acknowledged that relatively few individuals were included in the TCR sequencing and HLA analysis.

Taken from the germline V gene, the CDR1 and CDR2 loops are MNHNS and SASEGT. Inclusive of the bounding cysteine and phenylalanine, the CDR3 is 15 residues long. Of the read, only the CDR3 DNA is kept; its 45 bases are in frame from base 1. Unmatched junction bases come to 5, with V trimmed by 3 bases and J by 8 bases. This sequence was found in a human donor with multiple sclerosis. The chain couples TRBV6-1 to TRBJ2-1; 12 middle bases align to TRBD1. Sequencing was performed on CD8+ T cells from PBMCs. Read as DNA, the sequence is TGTGCCAGCAGTGATTGGGACAGGGGGCTGGATGAGCAGTTCTTC. Its protein reads: CASSDWDRGLDEQFF.